These 3 T cell receptor beta chains came from one sample sequenced in a study of blood T cell repertoires in COVID-19. Generated by immunoSEQ multiplex PCR, the TCRdb table keeps only in-frame clones and is missing some. The sample comprises some 190,000 clones, roughly 84% of which are singletons, and around a sixth rests with the top ten. Sequencing input: peripheral blood. The receptors were gathered from a person aged 70 to 80 with COVID-19, enrolled during active disease.

The chain has TRBV6-1 and TRBJ2-3; TRBD1 is a possible D gene (5 bases). This CDR3 is 14 amino acids long. Germline CDR1 MNHNS, CDR2 SASEGT. Trimming stripped 2 bases from V and 4 bases from J, with 10 bases between. The CDR3, as DNA: TGTGCCAGCAGTGAACGGGCAGGGTCAGATACGCAGTATTTT. This gives the protein CASSERAGSDTQYF.

This chain links TRBV7-6 with TRBJ1-6; D might be TRBD1 (6 bases). CDR1 and CDR2 (germline): SGHVS, FNYEAQ. The CDR3 is made up of 15 amino acids. Trimming removed 1 base from V and 5 bases from J, with 9 bases in between. CDR3 nucleotides: TGTGCCAGCAGCTTAGAGGACAGAAATAATTCACCCCTCCACTTT. Its protein product is CASSLEDRNNSPLHF.

The chain employs TRBV7-2 and TRBJ2-7; possibly TRBD1 for D (5 bases). Trimming took 6 bases from V and 2 from J, leaving 11 bases between them. There are 13 residues in the CDR3. Germline assignment: CDR1 SGHTA and CDR2 FQGNSA. The CDR3 reads CASSPDTAYEQYF. In DNA form, the CDR3 reads TGTGCCAGCAGTCCGGACACCGCCTACGAGCAGTACTTC.